A single sample gave rise to the 14 T cell receptor beta chains below, sequenced in a study of identical twins. MiXCR, run by TCRdb on the 5' RACE reads, gives a single entry per CDR3 protein. The sample holds hundreds of thousands of distinct CDR3 sequences, roughly 9.8% seen once. These data were also filed under a second study, of yellow fever vaccine responses in identical twins.

Sequencing input: CD8+ T cells sorted from blood. The receptors originated from a young woman in good health.

This clonotype was seen at least ten times. This sequence joins TRBV24-1 and TRBJ2-1; either TRBD1 or TRBD2 may fit D (6 bases each). Per germline, CDR1 KGHDR and CDR2 SFDVKD. The length of the CDR3 is 13 residues. V shed 10 bases and J shed 8 bases, with 17 bases lying between them. The CDR3 DNA follows: TGTGCCACAAGAGGTGGAGGGGGACATGAGCAGTTCTTC. Encoded protein: CATRGGGGHEQFF.

This clonotype was found a few times. The rearrangement joins TRBV4-2 to TRBJ2-7; a possible D gene is TRBD1 (5 bases). V shed 1 base and J shed 0 bases, with 10 bases lying between them. CDR1 and CDR2 (germline): LGHNA, YNFKEQ. The CDR3 totals 15 residues. CDR3 coding DNA: TGTGCCAGCAGCCAAGGCCCAGGGCTCTCCTACGAGCAGTACTTC. Its translation: CASSQGPGLSYEQYF.

This clonotype was seen a few times. The chain uses TRBV25-1 and TRBJ2-2, with D possibly being TRBD1 (6 bases). Germline V CDR1 and CDR2: MGHDK, SYGVNS. Trimming cost V 2 bases and J 6 bases, with 13 bases left between them. This CDR3 contains 15 residues. The CDR3 loop is CASSEIGRGAGELFF. DNA of the CDR3: TGTGCCAGCAGTGAAATTGGCAGGGGAGCCGGGGAGCTGTTTTTT.

Comment on this clonotype: This may come from a read error, since a much larger clone is one base off. The genes are TRBV29-1 and TRBJ2-1; no firm D call. The CDR3 loop spans 13 amino acids. Trimming took 7 bases from V and 3 from J, leaving 13 bases between them. In germline, CDR1 is SQVTM, CDR2 ANQGSEA. This CDR3 is CSGHSALYNEQFF. CDR3 coding DNA: TGCAGCGGACACAGTGCCCTCTACAATGAGCAGTTCTTC.

In its sample, this clonotype was seen a few times. This rearrangement joins TRBV6-2 or TRBV6-3 to TRBJ1-1; D gene ambiguous. Trimming cost V 8 bases and J 1 base, with 5 bases left between them. CDR1 and CDR2 (germline): MNHEY, SVGEGT. The CDR3 runs 11 residues. The CDR3 loop reads CASAGNTEAFF. The CDR3 DNA is TGTGCCAGCGCCGGGAACACTGAAGCTTTCTTT.

The chain carries TRBV6-5 and TRBJ1-1; possibly TRBD1 for D (5 bases). CDR1 is MNHEY, CDR2 SVGAGI, per germline. CDR3 length equals 14 residues. Trimming pared 5 bases from V and 5 bases from J, leaving 15 bases between. CDR3 loop: CASSLDRLGTEAFF. The CDR3 DNA follows: TGTGCCAGCAGTCTCGACAGATTGGGAACTGAAGCTTTCTTT.

Ten or more counts support this clonotype. The chain has TRBV4-3 and TRBJ2-7; D uncertain. CDR3 length equals 14 residues. The V end was cut by 4 bases, the J end by 2 bases, with 12 bases between. Germline lookup yields CDR1 LGHNA and CDR2 YSLEER. The chain's CDR3 is CASSPGGITYEQYF. The CDR3 DNA is TGCGCCAGCAGCCCCGGCGGCATCACCTACGAGCAGTACTTC.

CDR3 sequence: CASSPPARGYEQYF. Written as DNA, the CDR3 is TGTGCCAGCAGTCCGCCGGCCAGGGGGTACGAGCAGTACTTC. The rearrangement uses TRBV28 and TRBJ2-7; 7 nucleotides align to TRBD1. V lost 5 bases to trimming and J lost 4 bases; unmatched junction nucleotides: 8. Looked up from germline, CDR1 is MDHEN and CDR2 is SYDVKM. This CDR3 spans 14 amino acids.

The rearrangement links TRBV20-1 to TRBJ2-7; 9 positions agree with TRBD2. Germline CDR1 and CDR2: DFQATT and SNEGSKA (reference sequence). The CDR3 sequence is 15 residues long. The ends lost 5 bases at V and 1 base at J; junction bases unmatched: 9. CDR3 in amino acids: CSAPHLAGNSYEQYF. CDR3 DNA: TGCAGTGCTCCCCACCTAGCGGGGAATTCCTACGAGCAGTACTTC.

The V gene is TRBV28, the J gene TRBJ2-7; 8 positions match TRBD1. V dropped 5 bases and J dropped 2; count of bases not matched to a gene: 8. CDR3 size: 15 residues. The germline V gene has CDR1 MDHEN and CDR2 SYDVKM. The CDR3, as DNA: TGTGCCAGCAGTCACACCGGGACAGGCGCCTACGAGCAGTACTTC. This gives the protein CASSHTGTGAYEQYF.

This clonotype showed up many times. One end of the junction does not line up with germline, which may come from a read error. The chain joins TRBV4-3 to TRBJ2-7; the match to TRBD1 covers 10 bases. CDR1 is LGHNA and CDR2 is YSLEER in the germline V gene. The CDR3 is made up of 14 amino acids. The CDR3 sequence: CASSPGTGDYEQYF. The CDR3 bases are TGTGCCAGCAGCCCCGGGACAGGGGATTACGAGCAGTACTTC.

This clonotype came up many times. The chain combines TRBV4-3 with TRBJ1-3; D not certain. The CDR3 contains 14 residues. Trimming removed 5 bases at V and 4 bases at J, with 12 bases between. The V gene's germline CDR1 is LGHNA and CDR2 YSLEER. CDR3 in amino acids: CASSKGSSGNTIYF. The CDR3 nucleotides read TGCGCCAGCAGCAAAGGGTCCTCCGGAAACACCATATATTTT.

V gene TRBV11-2 combines with J gene TRBJ2-3; D perhaps matches TRBD2 (5 bases). V was clipped by 1 base and J by 2 bases, with 10 bases between them. Germline-derived CDR1 and CDR2 are SGHAT and FQNNGV. This CDR3 has 15 residues. The CDR3 region is CASSLVDWYTDTQYF. The CDR3 DNA is TGTGCCAGCAGCTTAGTGGACTGGTACACAGATACGCAGTATTTT.

This clonotype was found a few times. The chain recombines TRBV14 with TRBJ2-7; the match to TRBD2 covers 7 bases. Germline assignment: CDR1 SGHDN and CDR2 FVKESK. The trim removed 1 base at V and 4 bases at J, leaving 4 bases unmatched. The CDR3 consists of 14 residues. This chain's CDR3 is CASSQGAGVYEQYF. CDR3 nucleotides: TGTGCCAGCAGCCAAGGCGCGGGGGTATACGAGCAGTACTTC.